This T cell receptor beta chain was documented in a study of T cell responses to AZD1222 COVID-19 vaccine. The study's findings and limits: At 160-218 and 743-854, vaccine-associated CD4 TCRs were dominant, and they spanned spike. Clonal diversity was possibly underestimated, and white British individuals and females predominated among donors. It was only after the peak T cell response that any repertoires were sampled. Following two doses of AZD1222, Spike-specific TCR breadth and depth rose.

The CDR3 spans 15 residues. Germline lookup yields CDR1 SEHNR and CDR2 FQNEAQ (reference sequence). With 3 bases removed from V and 1 base from J, the gap between germline ends came to 11 bases. Measured with immunoSEQ multiplex PCR; TCRdb has only the in-frame clones, and not every one. The table lists roughly 140,000 clones, 80% to 95% of them singletons. On this clone: Its target is unknown.

This clonotype originated in an adult who received the AZD1222 COVID-19 vaccine. Sample: peripheral blood, taken 28 days after the second AZD1222 dose. The chain joins TRBV7-9 to TRBJ2-3; no clear D. CDR3 DNA: TGTGCCAGCAGCTTTAGCATTATGGGCACAGATACGCAGTATTTT. Its protein is CASSFSIMGTDTQYF. The variable domain in full, with the rest retrieved from reference TRBV7-9 and TRBJ2-3, is DTGVSQNPRHKITKRGQNVTFRCDPISEHNRLYWYRQTLGQGPEFLTYFQNEAQLEKSRLLSDRFSAERPKGSFSTLEIQRTEQGDSAMYLCASSFSIMGTDTQYFGPGTRLTVL.